The rows below give T cell receptor beta chains drawn from one sample of a study of blood T cell repertoires in COVID-19. The repertoire was sequenced with immunoSEQ multiplex PCR; TCRdb's copy has only in-frame clones and lacks some. The repertoire holds about 260,000 clones, with approximately 85% as singletons. Sequenced input: PBMCs or T cells enriched from blood (not recorded which). Receptor source: a woman between 50 and 59 years old who had recovered from COVID-19. Both conserved end residues are part of each CDR3. D genes are given only for firm matches. Some rows mark clone size as missing; the rest say once, few, many or name a class of expanded clone.

V gene	D gene	clone size	J gene	CDR3 protein	CDR3 DNA
TRBV11-3	TRBD2	-	TRBJ2-1	CASSLDPLPGYGGGDNEQFF	TGTGCCAGCAGCTTAGATCCCCTGCCAGGGTACGGGGGAGGGGACAATGAGCAGTTCTTC
TRBV6-5	-	-	TRBJ2-7	CASTDASGWEQYF	TGTGCCAGCACCGATGCGTCAGGGTGGGAGCAGTACTTC
TRBV14	-	-	TRBJ1-4	CASSLRSATNEKLFF	TGTGCCAGCAGCCTTCGTTCTGCAACTAATGAAAAACTGTTTTTT
TRBV23-1	TRBD1	-	TRBJ1-5	CASSRPGGQPQHF	TGCGCCAGCAGTCGGCCAGGGGGTCAGCCCCAGCATTTT
TRBV7-9	-	-	TRBJ2-1	CASSPDGGRTYNEQFF	TGTGCCAGCAGCCCAGACGGTGGGAGGACCTACAATGAGCAGTTCTTC
TRBV5-1	-	once	TRBJ2-5	CASSPDNQETQYF	TGCGCCAGCAGCCCCGACAACCAAGAGACCCAGTACTTC
TRBV19	-	few	TRBJ1-5	CASSIGTYRGSNQPQHF	TGTGCCAGTAGTATAGGGACTTACCGAGGTAGCAATCAGCCCCAGCATTTT
TRBV7-3	TRBD2	-	TRBJ2-7	CASSAAASGPYEQYF	TGTGCCAGCAGCGCGGCAGCTAGCGGGCCCTACGAGCAGTACTTC
TRBV7-6	TRBD2	few	TRBJ2-5	CASSWGRGTSGRGRETQYF	TGTGCCAGCAGCTGGGGGAGAGGGACTAGCGGGAGAGGGCGAGAGACCCAGTACTTC
TRBV18	-	once	TRBJ2-5	CASSPPRGPRSQETQYF	TGTGCCAGCTCACCACCGCGGGGCCCAAGATCCCAAGAGACCCAGTACTTC
TRBV24-1	-	-	TRBJ1-2	CATSERTGTSNYGYTF	TGTGCCACCAGTGAAAGAACCGGGACTTCTAACTATGGCTACACCTTC
TRBV2	-	-	TRBJ1-5	CASSVRVSNQPQHF	TGTGCCAGCAGTGTAAGAGTTAGCAATCAGCCCCAGCATTTT
TRBV7-2	TRBD2	-	TRBJ2-7	CASSISSGLTYEQYF	TGTGCCAGCAGCATAAGTAGCGGGCTGACCTACGAGCAGTACTTC
TRBV27	TRBD1	-	TRBJ1-1	CASSLGQGTNTEAFF	TGTGCCAGCAGTCTGGGACAGGGGACGAACACTGAAGCTTTCTTT
TRBV29-1	-	-	TRBJ1-5	CSVADTNQPQHF	TGCAGCGTTGCGGACACCAATCAGCCCCAGCATTTT
TRBV14	-	-	TRBJ1-3	CASSQQGLTGNTIYF	TGTGCCAGCAGCCAACAGGGTCTAACTGGAAACACCATATATTTT
TRBV11-3	-	once	TRBJ2-3	CASSFSADTQYF	TGTGCCAGCAGCTTTAGCGCAGATACGCAGTATTTT
TRBV14	TRBD2	-	TRBJ2-2	CASSQGKAGWNTGELFF	TGTGCCAGCAGCCAAGGGAAAGCGGGGTGGAACACCGGGGAGCTGTTTTTT
TRBV4-3	-	-	TRBJ1-3	CASSQEGDDGGNTIYF	TGCGCCAGCAGCCAAGAAGGGGATGACGGGGGAAACACCATATATTTT
TRBV28	-	-	TRBJ1-2	CASSSPPNYGYTF	TGTGCCAGCAGTTCCCCTCCTAACTATGGCTACACCTTC
TRBV11-3	TRBD1	-	TRBJ2-1	CASSSTGTANEQFF	TGTGCCAGCAGCTCCACCGGGACAGCGAATGAGCAGTTCTTC
TRBV28	-	-	TRBJ1-2	CASSSPEPGSHGYTF	TGTGCCAGCAGCTCCCCGGAACCCGGGTCCCATGGCTACACCTTC
TRBV10-1	TRBD1	few	TRBJ1-2	CASSNFRDRVVGGYTF	TGCGCCAGCAGTAACTTCCGGGACAGGGTTGTAGGAGGCTACACCTTC
TRBV7-9	-	-	TRBJ2-5	CASSLGGVAQETQYF	TGTGCCAGCAGCTTAGGGGGGGTCGCCCAAGAGACCCAGTACTTC
TRBV19	TRBD1	-	TRBJ1-2	CASTGGGYGYTF	TGTGCCAGTACAGGGGGAGGATATGGCTACACCTTC
TRBV19	TRBD2	-	TRBJ2-1	CASSPYAGGSYNEQFF	TGTGCCAGTAGCCCATACGCGGGGGGCTCCTACAATGAGCAGTTCTTC
TRBV29-1	TRBD2	-	TRBJ2-7	CSVDPSGDSYEQYF	TGCAGCGTTGATCCCAGCGGGGACTCCTACGAGCAGTACTTC
TRBV18	-	-	TRBJ1-4	CASSPQREGGEKLFF	TGTGCCAGCTCACCACAGAGGGAGGGCGGTGAAAAACTGTTTTTT
TRBV9	TRBD1	-	TRBJ1-6	CASSNTGGSNSPLHF	TGTGCCAGCAGCAATACAGGGGGGAGTAACTCACCCCTCCACTTT
TRBV2	-	-	TRBJ2-2	CASSPSRNTGELFF	TGTGCCAGCAGCCCCTCTAGAAACACCGGGGAGCTGTTTTTT
TRBV18	-	-	TRBJ2-1	CASSPQGSSYNEQFF	TGTGCCAGCTCACCTCAGGGGAGCTCCTACAATGAGCAGTTCTTC
TRBV30	TRBD1	-	TRBJ1-5	CAWSVSGQINQPQHF	TGTGCCTGGAGTGTATCGGGACAGATCAATCAGCCCCAGCATTTT
TRBV7-9	TRBD2	-	TRBJ2-3	CASSLGGAGRTDTQYF	TGTGCCAGCAGCTTAGGAGGAGCGGGACGCACAGATACGCAGTATTTT
TRBV5-6	TRBD2	-	TRBJ2-7	CASSLRLAGAHEQYF	TGTGCCAGCAGCCTCAGACTAGCGGGAGCCCACGAGCAGTACTTC
TRBV10-3	-	few	TRBJ1-2	CAISAQTGNYGYTF	TGTGCCATCAGTGCCCAAACAGGGAACTATGGCTACACCTTC
TRBV5-1	TRBD1	-	TRBJ2-7	CASSQSGPQGIYEQYF	TGCGCCAGCAGCCAGTCGGGCCCACAGGGGATCTACGAGCAGTACTTC
TRBV14	-	-	TRBJ2-1	CASSQDWQNYNEQFF	TGTGCCAGCAGCCAAGATTGGCAGAATTACAATGAGCAGTTCTTC
TRBV6-5	-	-	TRBJ1-5	CASSYVQGGNQPQHF	TGTGCCAGCAGTTACGTACAGGGTGGCAATCAGCCCCAGCATTTT
TRBV18	TRBD1	-	TRBJ2-7	CASSPEQTGNRQYF	TGTGCCAGCTCACCAGAGCAGACAGGGAATAGGCAGTACTTC
TRBV4-2	TRBD2	-	TRBJ2-2	CASSTSGAANTGELFF	TGTGCCAGCAGCACTAGCGGGGCTGCCAACACCGGGGAGCTGTTTTTT
TRBV9	-	-	TRBJ2-7	CASSPRPNGDSYEQYF	TGTGCCAGCAGCCCCCGCCCCAACGGGGACTCCTACGAGCAGTACTTC
TRBV5-1	-	-	TRBJ2-2	CASSLFSRGNTGELFF	TGCGCCAGCAGCTTGTTTTCCCGGGGAAACACCGGGGAGCTGTTTTTT
TRBV4-1	TRBD1	-	TRBJ1-2	CASSLSGQGENGYTF	TGCGCCAGCAGCCTCTCAGGACAGGGGGAAAATGGCTACACCTTC
TRBV18	-	-	TRBJ1-2	CASSPPGETTNYGYTF	TGTGCCAGCTCACCACCAGGAGAAACTACTAACTATGGCTACACCTTC
TRBV19	-	-	TRBJ2-1	CASSIDTGPGGDEQFF	TGTGCCAGTAGTATAGATACTGGCCCGGGGGGCGATGAGCAGTTCTTC
TRBV9	-	-	TRBJ1-2	CASSASSRVYDYGYTF	TGTGCCAGCAGCGCGAGTTCCAGGGTATACGACTATGGCTACACCTTC
TRBV7-8	TRBD1	-	TRBJ2-5	CASRATGVETQYF	TGTGCCAGCAGGGCGACAGGGGTGGAGACCCAGTACTTC
TRBV10-3	TRBD1	-	TRBJ1-2	CAIRTGGNYGYTF	TGTGCCATCAGGACAGGGGGCAACTATGGCTACACCTTC
TRBV18	TRBD1	-	TRBJ2-6	CASSPRQGGSGANVLTF	TGTGCCAGCTCTCCTAGACAGGGCGGGTCTGGGGCCAACGTCCTGACTTTC
TRBV27	-	-	TRBJ1-6	CASSRNRVGRNSPLHF	TGTGCCAGCAGTCGCAACAGGGTCGGGCGTAATTCACCCCTCCACTTT
TRBV10-1	-	few	TRBJ2-4	CASSDTGFGIQYF	TGCGCCAGCAGTGATACGGGTTTCGGCATTCAGTACTTC
TRBV13	TRBD2	-	TRBJ2-2	CASSLVRLAGIAGELFF	TGTGCCAGCAGCTTAGTTCGACTAGCGGGAATCGCCGGGGAGCTGTTTTTT
TRBV27	-	-	TRBJ1-2	CASSGGARVGYGYTF	TGTGCCAGCAGTGGGGGGGCGCGTGTGGGCTATGGCTACACCTTC
TRBV28	TRBD1	-	TRBJ1-3	CASSSQGIGNTIYF	TGTGCCAGCAGCTCACAGGGGATCGGAAACACCATATATTTT
TRBV4-1	-	-	TRBJ1-1	CASSPSEEVEAFF	TGCGCCAGCAGCCCTAGCGAGGAGGTTGAAGCTTTCTTT
TRBV6-5	-	once	TRBJ2-1	CASREVSTEQFF	TGTGCCAGCAGGGAGGTCAGCACTGAGCAGTTCTTC
TRBV24-1	-	-	TRBJ1-2	CATSGSGGYTF	TGTGCCACCAGTGGTTCGGGTGGCTACACCTTC
TRBV5-1	-	-	TRBJ1-1	CASSLVISSEAFF	TGCGCCAGCAGCTTGGTTATCTCCAGTGAAGCTTTCTTT
TRBV28	-	-	TRBJ1-2	CASSMPVAYGYTF	TGTGCCAGCAGTATGCCGGTTGCCTATGGCTACACCTTC